This TCR beta chain was sequenced in a study of cytotoxic CD8 clonotypes in ibrutinib-treated CLL. Sequencing was performed with immunoSEQ multiplex PCR; in TCRdb, only in-frame clones are kept and a portion is missing. The sample includes 130,000 to 150,000 clones, 79% of them seen just once. This clonotype originated in a human donor with chronic lymphocytic leukemia. Sample: PBMCs, taken after 12 months of ibrutinib treatment.

CDR3 nucleotides: TGTGCCAGCAGTCCCTGGGACAGGCCCAATGAGCAGTTCTTC. Translated: CASSPWDRPNEQFF. J is TRBJ2-1 and V is TRBV27; the match to TRBD1 covers 8 bases. CDR3 length: 14 residues. V lost 5 bases to trimming and J lost 6 bases; unmatched junction nucleotides: 6. CDR1 MNHEY and CDR2 SMNVEV come from the germline V gene (reference sequence).